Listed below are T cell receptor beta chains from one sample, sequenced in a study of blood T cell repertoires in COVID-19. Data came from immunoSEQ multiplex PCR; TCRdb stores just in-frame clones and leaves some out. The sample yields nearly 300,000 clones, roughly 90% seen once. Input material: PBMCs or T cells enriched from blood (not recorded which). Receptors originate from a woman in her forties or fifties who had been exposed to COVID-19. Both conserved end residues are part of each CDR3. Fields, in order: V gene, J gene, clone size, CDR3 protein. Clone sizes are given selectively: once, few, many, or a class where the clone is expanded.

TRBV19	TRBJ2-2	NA	CASRTEHRDTGELFF
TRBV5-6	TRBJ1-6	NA	CASSLGAGGAGSPLHF
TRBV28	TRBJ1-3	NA	CASSYRGGSGNTIYF
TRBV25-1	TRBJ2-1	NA	CASSEAKRSSYNEQFF
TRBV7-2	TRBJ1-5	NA	CASSLAGGQPQHF
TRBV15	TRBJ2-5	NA	CATSRLGQGEETQYF
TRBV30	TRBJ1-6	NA	CAWGTGQGHNSPLHF
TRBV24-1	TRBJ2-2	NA	CATSIDTGSTGELFF
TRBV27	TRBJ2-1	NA	CASSPWGGGVNEQFF
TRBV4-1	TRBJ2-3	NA	CASSHGGGMSTDTQYF
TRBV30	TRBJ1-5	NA	CAWDRGKQPQHF
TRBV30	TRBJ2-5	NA	CAWRSGLAGTGETQYF
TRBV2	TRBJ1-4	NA	CASGTGQTGGNEKLFF
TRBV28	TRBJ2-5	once	CASSPDREQETQYF
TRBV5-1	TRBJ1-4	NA	CASSLAPGEKLFF
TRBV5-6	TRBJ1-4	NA	CASSLGQLNEKLFF
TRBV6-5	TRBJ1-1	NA	CASRRPGQAREAFF
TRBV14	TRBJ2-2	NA	CASSPGQKGTGELFF
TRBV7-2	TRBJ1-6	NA	CASSFQGRANSPLHF
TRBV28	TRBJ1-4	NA	CASSFQDRANEKLFF
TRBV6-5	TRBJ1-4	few	CASSRGTGTGEKLFF
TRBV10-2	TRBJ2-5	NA	CASSESGQGGYGTQYF
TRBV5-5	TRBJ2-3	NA	CASSFDRASTDTQYF
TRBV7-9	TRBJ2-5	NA	CASSHETPQETQYF
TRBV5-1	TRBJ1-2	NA	CASSLEGTGALGYTF
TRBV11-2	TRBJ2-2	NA	CASSLNRGQIQVRELFF
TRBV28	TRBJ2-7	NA	CASSLDGAASNEQYF
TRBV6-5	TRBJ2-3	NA	CASSLAGGLTDTQYF
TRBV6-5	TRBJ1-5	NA	CAGSRDRDQPQHF
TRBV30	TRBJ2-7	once	CAWSWSGGEQYF
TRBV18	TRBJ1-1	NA	CASSAGTHSTEAFF
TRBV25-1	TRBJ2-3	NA	CASSGFVGTDTQYF
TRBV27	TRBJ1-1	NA	CASSLGLGQGASTEAFF
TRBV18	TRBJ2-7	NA	CASSAGTGDRNEQYF
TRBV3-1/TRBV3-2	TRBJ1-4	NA	CASSQSGEKLFF
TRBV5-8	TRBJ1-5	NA	CASSLAGQGEPQHF
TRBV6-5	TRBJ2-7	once	CASSYKRDGTAGEQYF
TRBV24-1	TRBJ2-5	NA	CATSDREPAGNIETQYF
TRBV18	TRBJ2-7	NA	CASSPETNPYEQYF
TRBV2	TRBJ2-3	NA	CASTQEGLKGYTDTQYF
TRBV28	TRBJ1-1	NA	CASSLVNTGVNTEAFF